A selection of T cell receptor beta chains follows, all from one sample in a study of OX40 agonist ivuxolimab in advanced cancers. Generated by immunoSEQ multiplex PCR, the TCRdb table keeps only in-frame clones and is missing some. The top ten hold around 0.8% of the sample, which has 70,000 or so clones, 80% to 85% seen once. The sample here was CD4+ or CD8+ T cells sorted from blood, taken in a trial of the OX40 agonist ivuxolimab. Receptor source: an adult with an advanced solid tumor such as melanoma, head and neck, liver or kidney cancer. The CDR3 runs from the conserved cysteine through the conserved F or W. The D gene is left open where the match is weak. Clone size is given for some rows only: seen once, a few or many times, or a class if the clone is expanded.

-,TRBJ2-3,TRBV6-6,-,CASSYSTRHTDTQYF,TGTGCCAGCAGTTACTCAACTCGACACACAGATACGCAGTATTTT
-,TRBJ2-5,TRBV7-8,TRBD2,CASSRDSHPGGTQYF,TGTGCCAGCAGCCGCGACAGCCACCCGGGGGGGACCCAGTACTTC
once,TRBJ2-5,TRBV9,-,CASSVEGQETQYF,TGTGCCAGCAGCGTAGAGGGGCAAGAGACCCAGTACTTC
-,TRBJ1-2,TRBV29-1,TRBD1,CSVEDPTGVTSYGYTF,TGCAGCGTTGAAGACCCGACAGGGGTGACTTCCTATGGCTACACCTTC
-,TRBJ1-1,TRBV2,-,CASRVTGNTEAFF,TGTGCCAGCAGGGTGACAGGGAACACTGAAGCTTTCTTT
few,TRBJ1-1,TRBV6-5,-,CASKRNTEAFF,TGTGCCAGCAAGAGGAACACTGAAGCTTTCTTT
-,TRBJ1-6,TRBV10-2,-,CASGGLLSSYNSPLHF,TGCGCCAGCGGGGGACTGCTAAGCTCCTATAATTCACCCCTCCACTTT
few,TRBJ2-7,TRBV2,TRBD1,CASRAGQAYTHEQYF,TGTGCCAGCAGGGCGGGACAGGCCTACACCCACGAGCAGTACTTC
few,TRBJ2-5,TRBV15,-,CATSREQGGLETQYF,TGTGCCACCAGCAGAGAACAGGGAGGTTTGGAGACCCAGTACTTC
few,TRBJ2-2,TRBV7-2,-,CASSLYRVTQNTGELFF,TGTGCCAGCAGCTTATATCGGGTCACGCAGAACACCGGGGAGCTGTTTTTT
-,TRBJ1-1,TRBV7-3,-,CASSLTPPGLNTEAFF,TGTGCCAGCAGCTTAACCCCTCCAGGGTTGAACACTGAAGCTTTCTTT
once,TRBJ2-1,TRBV30,-,CAGKSVYEQFF,TGTGCCGGGAAGTCTGTCTATGAGCAGTTCTTC
-,TRBJ2-7,TRBV6-1,-,CASRSGGYEQYF,TGTGCCAGCAGATCCGGGGGCTACGAGCAGTACTTC
-,TRBJ2-1,TRBV5-4,-,CASSHARQTTTYNEQFF,TGTGCCAGCAGCCACGCTAGACAGACTACTACCTACAATGAGCAGTTCTTC
-,TRBJ2-1,TRBV10-3,TRBD2,CAIKGTSGRGRNDEQFF,TGTGCCATCAAGGGGACTAGCGGGAGAGGGAGGAACGATGAGCAGTTCTTC
-,TRBJ2-5,TRBV27,TRBD1,CASTDLGGVQETQYF,TGTGCCAGCACCGATCTAGGGGGCGTCCAAGAGACCCAGTACTTC
-,TRBJ2-1,TRBV19,-,CASRSSLGGSSYNEQFF,TGTGCCAGCCGTAGTTCTTTAGGCGGAAGCTCCTACAATGAGCAGTTCTTC
-,TRBJ1-6,TRBV10-1,-,CAKTGQENSPLHF,TGCGCCAAGACAGGTCAGGAGAATTCACCCCTCCACTTT
-,TRBJ1-2,TRBV13,TRBD1,CASSLRDSSSGYTF,TGTGCCAGCAGCCTCAGGGACAGCAGCTCTGGCTACACCTTC
-,TRBJ2-1,TRBV6-1,TRBD1,CASSDPGQGPYNEQFF,TGTGCCAGCAGTGATCCGGGACAGGGGCCCTACAATGAGCAGTTCTTC
-,TRBJ1-3,TRBV6-5,-,CASSYSSDSGNTIYF,TGTGCCAGCAGTTACTCATCCGACTCTGGAAACACCATATATTTT
-,TRBJ1-4,TRBV30,-,CAWSEGEKLFF,TGTGCCTGGAGTGAGGGTGAAAAACTGTTTTTT
-,TRBJ1-1,TRBV5-1,TRBD1,CASSLGTGYMNTEAFF,TGCGCCAGCAGCTTGGGGACAGGATACATGAACACTGAAGCTTTCTTT
-,TRBJ2-3,TRBV5-4,-,CASSLEQNTQYF,TGTGCCAGCAGCTTGGAGCAAAATACGCAGTATTTT
few,TRBJ2-5,TRBV6-1,TRBD2,CASSEVGTSGETQYF,TGTGCCAGCAGTGAAGTCGGGACTAGCGGAGAGACCCAGTACTTC
-,TRBJ1-5,TRBV19,TRBD1,CASIGTGDPNQPQHF,TGTGCCAGTATAGGGACAGGGGACCCCAATCAGCCCCAGCATTTT
-,TRBJ1-2,TRBV28,-,CASGSVASYGYTF,TGTGCCAGCGGTTCCGTCGCTTCTTATGGCTACACCTTC